This TCR beta chain was sequenced in a study of T cells in Graves' hyperthyroidism and ophthalmopathy (dated by TCRdb to between 2018 and 2021). Broadly, across the study: Peripheral blood samples were taken at the time of initial diagnosis, prior to any treatment. Once sampling was done, hyperthyroidism patients were given methimazole at a starting dose of 30 mg daily, whereas ophthalmopathy patients were given high-dose intravenous methylprednisolone. For training and testing, the 100 or so patients in the discovery cohort were randomly divided in a 7:3 ratio. Prospective prediction of ophthalmopathy was tested in an independent validation cohort of 18 to 20 hyperthyroidism patients and 17 patients who later progressed to ophthalmopathy. In addition, the study compared T-cell repertoires in thyroid tissue and in blood from six Graves' hyperthyroidism patients. A discovery cohort of approximately 97 patients, 43 with Graves' ophthalmopathy and roughly 59 with stable Graves' hyperthyroidism, was used to find distinguishing TCR V-J signatures. TCR Vbeta CDR3 sequencing of 135 peripheral blood samples (roughly 43 ophthalmopathy, approximately 80 hyperthyroidism and roughly 17 progressor patients) is reported in the paper. Here is what the overall study found, with its caveats: Sample size was not statistically predetermined, and blinding of investigators to group allocation was not performed. A model built on a 13 V-J signature distinguished ophthalmopathy from stable hyperthyroidism, reaching 85% to 90% sensitivity and approximately 81% specificity in cross-validation and 80%/75% in testing. Most expanded thyroid clonotypes (frequency above 0.001) were also detected in blood, suggesting blood repertoires may reflect thyroid immune responses. In validation, the model predicted progression to ophthalmopathy a median of approximately 6.3 months before onset, with about 67% sensitivity and 72.22% specificity.

Moderately to severely active disease, a Clinical Activity Score of at least 3, a NOSPECS grade of at least 4, and a duration under 3 months were present in ophthalmopathy patients. Exclusion was applied to patients with uncontrolled infections, other autoimmune diseases, pregnancy or lactation. Diagnoses were established on the basis of clinical symptoms, serum thyroxine and TRAb, thyroid ultrasound, and orbital computed tomography. PBMCs were separated from roughly 10 ml of fresh peripheral blood using Ficoll-Paque density gradient centrifugation. Trizol reagent was used to extract total RNA, and RNA quality was then checked on an Agilent 2100 Bioanalyzer. TCR beta CDR3 regions were amplified from RNA transcripts. The first round of RT-PCR for the TCR CDR3 was performed with the HTBI primer set and the Qiagen OneStep RT-PCR kit. Libraries were constructed in a second round of multiplex PCR, after which size selection and purification were carried out. Sequencing of the libraries was done on an Illumina HiSeq2000 using paired-end 100 bp reads. The source study handled its data this way. Raw data were processed with SOAPnuke, discarding reads with adapters, uncalled bases, mean Phred below 15, or no exact constant-primer or identifier match. High-quality paired reads were merged with COPE v1.2.5, and unique nucleotide sequences were defined as clonotypes. MiTCR v1.1 was used to align the clonotypes against IMGT TRBV, TRBD and TRBJ reference segments. Analysis was restricted to V-J combinations with a frequency above 0.0001, which covered roughly 99% of repertoires. The TCS score was defined as F50 (clonal expansion) divided by E x V (chaos), with BLOSUM62-based TCRdist calculated between CDR3 peptides within each V-J. Welch's t-statistics and random forest reduced 514 V-J features to roughly 13, which were used in a naive Bayes classifier (R e1071). TCRdb itself trimmed the public reads at Q25 with fastp, ran MiXCR and retained productive beta chains. Merged by CDR3 protein, the rows form single entries marked with the most common genes and DNA. TCRdb, not the original authors, processed these V and J calls. The sample includes around 600,000 distinct CDR3 sequences, with more than 15% observed a single time. The ten biggest clones cover less than 3.5% of the sample.

CDR1 and CDR2 were assigned from the germline V gene as MGHRA and YSYEKL. V was cut back by 1 base and J by 2 bases, leaving a gap of 8 bases between them. Spanning cysteine to phenylalanine, the CDR3 consists of 14 amino acids. Kept here is only the CDR3 DNA, which spans 42 bases and is read in frame from base 1. Comments on this clonotype: What this receptor recognizes is not known. Within one base of it there is no much larger clone, and no base qualities were kept.

The sample comprised blood. The sequence joins TRBV4-1 to TRBJ1-2, with the D gene not clear enough to name. The clonotype was recovered from a woman between 35 and 50 years old with Graves' ophthalmopathy. The nucleotides are TGCGCCAGCAGCCAAGCAACGATGAACTATGGCTACACCTTC. Its product reads: CASSQATMNYGYTF.